The clone carrying this T cell receptor beta chain was observed a single time. RNA, at roughly 0.5 to 1 ug, was reverse transcribed with random hexamers. Amplification of TCR beta CDR3 spanned 54 Vbeta and 13 Jbeta via immunoSEQ multiplex PCR. TCRdb independently ran MiXCR on the immunoSEQ multiplex PCR reads; one entry per CDR3 protein. The sample shows approximately 150,000 distinct CDR3 sequences, around 93% of them seen only once. Healthy donors matched for age and sex were used as controls. CD8+ and CD4+ T cells were negatively isolated; TEMRA cells were FACS-enriched. This sample is drawn from a study of CD8 T cells in Susac syndrome. Germline-derived CDR1 and CDR2 are MNHNY and SVGAGI (reference sequence). Trimming stripped 1 base from V and 7 bases from J, with 8 bases between. This CDR3 region has 13 residues.

Specimen: CD4+ T cells from PBMCs. V gene TRBV6-6 combines with J gene TRBJ2-4; a weak D match, TRBD2 (6 bases). This clonotype was sampled from a human donor in good health. The CDR3 DNA follows: TGTGCCAGCAGTTACTACCGGGGGAACATTCAGTACTTC. This sequence encodes CASSYYRGNIQYF.